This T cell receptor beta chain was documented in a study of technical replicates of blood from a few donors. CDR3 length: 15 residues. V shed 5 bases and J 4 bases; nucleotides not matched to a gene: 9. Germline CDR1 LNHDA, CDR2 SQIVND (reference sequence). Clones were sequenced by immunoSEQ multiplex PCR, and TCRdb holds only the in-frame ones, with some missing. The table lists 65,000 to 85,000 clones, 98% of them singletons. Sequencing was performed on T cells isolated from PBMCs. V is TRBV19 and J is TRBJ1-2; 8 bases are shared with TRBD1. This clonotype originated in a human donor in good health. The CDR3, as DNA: TGTGCCAGTAGTGCGGGACAGGCTGCTTTCTATGGCTACACCTTC. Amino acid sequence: CASSAGQAAFYGYTF.